The 10 T cell receptor beta chains below come from one sample, sequenced in a study of shared clonotypes between healthy human individuals. TCRdb keeps only in-frame clones here, not all; method: immunoSEQ multiplex PCR. The table records around 2.1 million clones, approximately 96% of them present only once. The sequenced sample consisted of naive CD4+ T cells sorted from blood. Subset: CD45RA+ positively selected. Receptors originate from a man younger than 35 in good health.

The genes are TRBV7-2 and TRBJ2-7, with 7 bases matching TRBD2. J lost 5 bases, V lost 4 bases, and 8 bases had no gene match. The V gene's germline CDR1 is SGHTA and CDR2 FQGNSA. This CDR3 contains 14 residues. In DNA, the CDR3 is TGTGCCAGCAGCTCCCTAGCGGAAAGGAACGAGCAGTACTTC. Translation gives CASSSLAERNEQYF.

J is TRBJ1-4 and V is TRBV28; D not resolved. V lost 6 bases and J 7 bases, leaving 15 bases between the germline ends. The CDR3 spans 14 residues. CDR1 is MDHEN and CDR2 is SYDVKM in the germline V gene. The DNA for the CDR3 is TGTGCCAGCAGCTTCGGTCCAGCAGGTGAAAAACTGTTTTTT. Protein sequence: CASSFGPAGEKLFF.

The gene calls are TRBV15 and TRBJ2-7, with D perhaps assigned TRBD1 or TRBD2 (5 bases each). The V gene's germline CDR1 is LNHNV and CDR2 YYDKDF (reference sequence). The CDR3 runs 14 residues. V lost 5 bases, J lost 2 bases, and 13 bases lay in between. The CDR3 bases are TGTGCCACCAGCCCCTCGGGGCCAACCTACGAGCAGTACTTC. It is translated as CATSPSGPTYEQYF.

This clone was recorded only once. Other nucleotide sequences from this sample produce the same CDR3. The rearrangement links TRBV4-1 to TRBJ2-6; the D is unclear. V was cut by 0 bases and J by 0 bases, with 6 bases left in between. From germline, CDR1 is MGHRA and CDR2 YSYEKL. The CDR3 runs to 16 residues. Here the CDR3 reads CASSQDLGSGANVLTF. The DNA for the CDR3 is TGCGCCAGCAGCCAAGATCTAGGCTCTGGGGCCAACGTCCTGACTTTC.

The rearrangement joins TRBV30 to TRBJ1-5; D remains ambiguous. CDR1 and CDR2 (germline): GTSNPN, SVGIG (reference sequence). Trimming cost V 2 bases and J 0 bases, with 8 bases left between them. The CDR3 extends over 14 amino acids. CDR3 loop: CAWSKANSNQPQHF. CDR3 bases: TGTGCCTGGAGTAAGGCTAATAGCAATCAGCCCCAGCATTTT.

The chain uses TRBV2 and TRBJ2-5; 14 bases map to TRBD2. Germline-derived CDR1 and CDR2 are SNHLY and FYNNEI. The CDR3 sequence is 14 residues long. V shed 8 bases, J shed 4 bases, and the junction held 3 bases outside the gene matches. CDR3 protein: CASGGLAGVETQYF. In nucleotides, the CDR3 is TGTGCCAGCGGGGGACTAGCGGGAGTAGAGACCCAGTACTTC.

The rearrangement joins TRBV5-1 to TRBJ2-2, with TRBD2 as a possible D gene (6 bases). The CDR3 has 15 residues. V lost 6 bases and J 6 bases, leaving 18 bases between the germline ends. Germline V CDR1 and CDR2: SGHRS, YFSETQ. The CDR3 nucleotides are TGCGCCAGCAATTCCGGGGCTAGCGTCGCCGGGGAGCTGTTTTTT. It yields the protein CASNSGASVAGELFF.

The chain employs TRBV14 and TRBJ1-1; tentative D call: TRBD1 (5 bases). From germline, CDR1 is SGHDN and CDR2 FVKESK. The V gene lost 2 bases and the J gene lost 7 bases, with 11 bases spanning the gap. CDR3 length equals 13 residues. The CDR3 protein is CASSQRSQGEAFF. The CDR3 nucleotides are TGTGCCAGCAGCCAACGGTCTCAGGGTGAAGCTTTCTTT.

V is TRBV30 and J is TRBJ2-5; 9 nucleotides align to TRBD2. The CDR3 spans 18 residues. CDR1 is GTSNPN, CDR2 SVGIG, per germline (reference sequence). After removal of 0 bases from V and 5 bases from J, the junction contained 16 bases not matched to a gene. This chain's CDR3 is CAWSVPRASGVVQETQYF. DNA of the CDR3: TGTGCCTGGAGTGTACCCCGCGCTAGCGGGGTAGTCCAGGAGACCCAGTACTTC.

This clone has just one count. The chain links TRBV7-9 to TRBJ2-2, with 12 bases identical to TRBD2. The junction had 11 bases not matched to a gene; V was cut back by 7 bases and J by 2 bases. This CDR3 spans 18 amino acids. The germline V gene encodes CDR1 SEHNR and CDR2 FQNEAQ (reference sequence). CDR3 region: CASTLGASGRANTGELFF. The CDR3 DNA follows: TGTGCCAGCACCCTCGGGGCTAGCGGGAGGGCCAACACCGGGGAGCTGTTTTTT.